Below, one T cell receptor beta chain is given with its context. Its antigen is as yet unknown. CDR1 and CDR2 (germline): LGHNA, YSLEER. The V end lost 0 bases, the J end lost 6 bases, and 12 bases lay between the germline ends. This CDR3 comprises 14 residues. These data are taken from a study of T-cell memory formation after mild COVID-19. 5'RACE primed at constant segments yielded TCR alpha and TCR beta cDNA libraries bearing sample barcodes and UMIs. One entry per CDR3 protein, called by TCRdb with MiXCR from the 5' RACE reads. The sample holds more than 300,000 distinct CDR3 sequences, approximately 22% seen once. Overall study results and limits: For second-wave clones that peaked at day 37, SARS-CoV-2 specificity went unverified. Later expanders leaned toward CD4+, whereas clones contracting from day 15 to 85 were balanced CD4/CD8. Mainly CM and EM harbored the contracting CD4+ clones; mainly EMRA harbored the CD8+ ones.

The chain recombines TRBV4-3 with TRBJ2-7; D gene ambiguous. The receptor's source is a man aged 18-30 years who had mild COVID-19 (a few samples of this study predate the infection). Cell type and time point are not known. The sequencing sample was made of PBMCs or a T cell subset sorted from them (not recorded which). CDR3 protein: CASSQDYRSTEQYF. The CDR3 nucleotides are TGCGCCAGCAGCCAAGACTACCGATCTACCGAGCAGTACTTC.